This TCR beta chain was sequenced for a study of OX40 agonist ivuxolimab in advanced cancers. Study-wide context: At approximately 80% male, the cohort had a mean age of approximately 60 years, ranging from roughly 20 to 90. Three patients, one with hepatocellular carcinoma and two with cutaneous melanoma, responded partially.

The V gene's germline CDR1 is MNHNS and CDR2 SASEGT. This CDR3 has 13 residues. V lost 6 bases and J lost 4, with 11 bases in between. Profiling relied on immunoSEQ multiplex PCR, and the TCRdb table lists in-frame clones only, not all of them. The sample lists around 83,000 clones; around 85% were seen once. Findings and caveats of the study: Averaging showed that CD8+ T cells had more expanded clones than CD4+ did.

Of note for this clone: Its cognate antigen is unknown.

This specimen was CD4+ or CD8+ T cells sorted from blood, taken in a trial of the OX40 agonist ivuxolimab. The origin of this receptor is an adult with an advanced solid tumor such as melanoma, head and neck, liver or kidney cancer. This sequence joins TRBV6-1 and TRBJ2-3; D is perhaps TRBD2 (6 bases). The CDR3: CASRRDSADTQYF. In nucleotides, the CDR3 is TGTGCCAGCAGGAGGGACTCCGCAGATACGCAGTATTTT.